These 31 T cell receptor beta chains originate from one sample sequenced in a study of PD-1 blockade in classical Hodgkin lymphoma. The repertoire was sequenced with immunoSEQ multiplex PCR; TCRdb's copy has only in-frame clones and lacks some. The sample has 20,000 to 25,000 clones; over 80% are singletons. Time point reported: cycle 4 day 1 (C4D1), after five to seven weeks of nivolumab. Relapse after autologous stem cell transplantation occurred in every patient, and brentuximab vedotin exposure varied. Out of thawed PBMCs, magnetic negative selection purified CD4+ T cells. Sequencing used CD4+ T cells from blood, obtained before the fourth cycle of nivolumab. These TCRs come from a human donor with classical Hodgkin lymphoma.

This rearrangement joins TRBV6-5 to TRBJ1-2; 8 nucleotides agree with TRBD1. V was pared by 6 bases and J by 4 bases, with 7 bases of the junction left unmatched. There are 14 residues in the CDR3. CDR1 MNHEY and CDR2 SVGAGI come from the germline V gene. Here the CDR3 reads CASRKHRGSYGYTF. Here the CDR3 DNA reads TGTGCCAGCAGAAAACACAGGGGGAGCTATGGCTACACCTTC.

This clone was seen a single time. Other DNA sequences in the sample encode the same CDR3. CDR3 sequence reads: CASSLDLGQPQHF. The CDR3 DNA sequence: TGTGCCAGCAGCTTGGACCTAGGTCAGCCCCAGCATTTT. The gene calls are TRBV7-2 and TRBJ1-5; D not resolved. V was trimmed by 3 bases and J by 6 bases, leaving 9 bases between them. The V gene's germline CDR1 is SGHTA and CDR2 FQGNSA. The CDR3 extends over 13 amino acids.

As DNA, the CDR3 is TGTGCTAGTGGAGCGGGCCAGCCCCAGCATTTT. Protein: CASGAGQPQHF. This chain uses TRBV12-5 with TRBJ1-5; D is unclear. CDR1 and CDR2 from the germline V gene are LGHNT and FRNRAP. V gave up 6 bases and J gave up 7 bases, with 7 bases separating them. This CDR3 is built from 11 residues.

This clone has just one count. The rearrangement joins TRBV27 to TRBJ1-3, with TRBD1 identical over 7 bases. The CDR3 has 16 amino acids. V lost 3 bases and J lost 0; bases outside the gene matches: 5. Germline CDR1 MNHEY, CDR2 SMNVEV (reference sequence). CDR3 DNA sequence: TGTGCCAGCAGTTTGTATGGGACAGCCTCTGGAAACACCATATATTTT. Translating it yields CASSLYGTASGNTIYF.

CDR3 bases: TGTGCCAGCAGCGGGGGACTTTCCATCAATGAGCAGTTCTTC. Translated: CASSGGLSINEQFF. This chain uses TRBV7-8 with TRBJ2-1; TRBD2 is a possible D gene (6 bases). Germline lookup yields CDR1 SGHVS and CDR2 FQNEAQ. This CDR3 is built from 14 residues. Trimming shortened V by 5 bases and J by 6 bases, and 14 bases separated the two germline ends.

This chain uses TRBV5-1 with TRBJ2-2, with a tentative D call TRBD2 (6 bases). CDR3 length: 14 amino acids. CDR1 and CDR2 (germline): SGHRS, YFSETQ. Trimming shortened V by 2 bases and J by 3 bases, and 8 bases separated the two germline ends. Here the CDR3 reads CASSFPGDTGELFF. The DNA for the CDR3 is TGCGCCAGCAGCTTTCCGGGGGACACCGGGGAGCTGTTTTTT.

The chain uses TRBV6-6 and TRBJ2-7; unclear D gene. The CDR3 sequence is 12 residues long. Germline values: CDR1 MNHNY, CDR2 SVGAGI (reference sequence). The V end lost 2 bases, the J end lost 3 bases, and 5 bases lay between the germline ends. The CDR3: CASSYNGYEQYF. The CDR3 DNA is TGTGCCAGCAGTTACAACGGCTACGAGCAGTACTTC.

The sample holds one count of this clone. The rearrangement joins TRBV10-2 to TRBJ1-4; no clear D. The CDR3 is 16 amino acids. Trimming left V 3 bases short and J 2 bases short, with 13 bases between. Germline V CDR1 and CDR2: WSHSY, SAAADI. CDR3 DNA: TGCGCCAGCAGTGACCCATACCAACCTACTAATGAAAAACTGTTTTTT. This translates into CASSDPYQPTNEKLFF.

CDR3 amino acids: CASSQWVQDANSPLHF. For the CDR3, the DNA is TGTGCCAGCAGCCAATGGGTCCAGGACGCAAATTCACCCCTCCACTTT. J is TRBJ1-6 and V is TRBV4-2; D uncertain. V was clipped by 2 bases and J by 7 bases, with 15 bases between them. This CDR3 has 16 residues. Germline loops: CDR1 LGHNA, CDR2 YNFKEQ.

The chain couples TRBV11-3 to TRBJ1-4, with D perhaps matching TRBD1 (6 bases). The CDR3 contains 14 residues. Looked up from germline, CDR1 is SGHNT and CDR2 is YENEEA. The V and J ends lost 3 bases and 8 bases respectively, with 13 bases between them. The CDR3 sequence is CASSFTGLNEKLFF. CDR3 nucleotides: TGTGCCAGCAGCTTTACAGGGCTGAACGAAAAACTGTTTTTT.

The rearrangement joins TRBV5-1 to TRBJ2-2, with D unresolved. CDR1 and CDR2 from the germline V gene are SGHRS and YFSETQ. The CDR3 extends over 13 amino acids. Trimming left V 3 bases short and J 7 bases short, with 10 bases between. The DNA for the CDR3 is TGCGCCAGCAGCTCATTAGTGGGCGGGGAGCTGTTTTTT. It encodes CASSSLVGGELFF. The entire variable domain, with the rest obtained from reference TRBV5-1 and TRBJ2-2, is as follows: KAGVTQTPRYLIKTRGQQVTLSCSPISGHRSVSWYQQTPGQGLQFLFEYFSETQRNKGNFPGRFSGRQFSNSRSEMNVSTLELGDSALYLCASSSLVGGELFFGEGSRLTVL.

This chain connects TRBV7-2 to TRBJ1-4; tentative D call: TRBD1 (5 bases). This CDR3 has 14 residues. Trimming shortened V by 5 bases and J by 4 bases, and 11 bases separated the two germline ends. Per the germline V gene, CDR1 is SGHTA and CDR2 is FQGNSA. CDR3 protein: CASSRDGYNEKLFF. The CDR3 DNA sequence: TGTGCCAGCAGCAGGGACGGCTATAATGAAAAACTGTTTTTT.

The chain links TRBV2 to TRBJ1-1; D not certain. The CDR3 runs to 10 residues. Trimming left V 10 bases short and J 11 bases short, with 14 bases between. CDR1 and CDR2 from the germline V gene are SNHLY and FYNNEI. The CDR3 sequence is CATRQARAFF. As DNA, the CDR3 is TGTGCCACCCGGCAGGCCAGGGCTTTCTTT.

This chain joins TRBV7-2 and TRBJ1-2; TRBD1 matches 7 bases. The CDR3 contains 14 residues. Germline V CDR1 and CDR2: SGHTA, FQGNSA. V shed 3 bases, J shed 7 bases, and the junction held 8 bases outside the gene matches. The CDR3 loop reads CASSFYRGTGGYTF. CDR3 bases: TGTGCCAGCAGCTTTTACAGGGGAACGGGTGGCTACACCTTC.

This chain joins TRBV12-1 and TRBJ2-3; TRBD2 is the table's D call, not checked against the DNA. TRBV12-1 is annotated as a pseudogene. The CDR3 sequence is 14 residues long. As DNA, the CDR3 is TGTGCCAGCATTAGCGGGGATCGCACAGATACGCAGTATTTT. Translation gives CASISGDRTDTQYF.

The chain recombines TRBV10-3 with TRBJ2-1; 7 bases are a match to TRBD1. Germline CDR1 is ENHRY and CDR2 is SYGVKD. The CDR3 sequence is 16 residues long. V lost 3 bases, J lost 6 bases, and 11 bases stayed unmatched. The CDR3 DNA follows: TGTGCCATCAGTGATCAACGACAGGGTGTGGGCAATGAGCAGTTCTTC. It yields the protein CAISDQRQGVGNEQFF.

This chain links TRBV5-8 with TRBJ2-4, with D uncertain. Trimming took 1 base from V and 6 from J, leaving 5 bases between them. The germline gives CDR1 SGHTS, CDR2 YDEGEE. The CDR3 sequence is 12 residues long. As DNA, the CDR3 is TGTGCCAGCAGCTTGAACAGAAACATTCAGTACTTC. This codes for CASSLNRNIQYF.

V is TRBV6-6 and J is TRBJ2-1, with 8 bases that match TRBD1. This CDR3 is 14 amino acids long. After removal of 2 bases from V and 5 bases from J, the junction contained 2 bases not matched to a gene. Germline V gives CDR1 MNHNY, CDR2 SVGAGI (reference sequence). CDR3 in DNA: TGTGCCAGCAGTTACCAGGGGGCCGACAATGAGCAGTTCTTC. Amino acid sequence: CASSYQGADNEQFF.

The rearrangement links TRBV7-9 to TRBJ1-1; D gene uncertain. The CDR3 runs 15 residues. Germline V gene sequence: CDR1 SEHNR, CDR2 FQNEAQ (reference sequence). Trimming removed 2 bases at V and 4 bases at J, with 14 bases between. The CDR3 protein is CASSLRQPPATEAFF. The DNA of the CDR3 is TGTGCCAGCAGCTTAAGGCAGCCCCCAGCCACTGAAGCTTTCTTT.

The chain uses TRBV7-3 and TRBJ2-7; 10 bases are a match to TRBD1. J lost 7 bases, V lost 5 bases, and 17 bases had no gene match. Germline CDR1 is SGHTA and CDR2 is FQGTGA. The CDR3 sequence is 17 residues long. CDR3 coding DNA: TGTGCCAGCAGCCCCCTCGGGGGGGGGACAGGGGCTCGGGAGCAGTACTTC. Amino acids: CASSPLGGGTGAREQYF. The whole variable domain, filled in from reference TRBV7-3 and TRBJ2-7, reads GAGVSQTPSNKVTEKGKYVELRCDPISGHTALYWYRQSLGQGPEFLIYFQGTGAADDSGLPNDRFFAVRPEGSVSTLKIQRTERGDSAVYLCASSPLGGGTGAREQYFGPGTRLTVT.

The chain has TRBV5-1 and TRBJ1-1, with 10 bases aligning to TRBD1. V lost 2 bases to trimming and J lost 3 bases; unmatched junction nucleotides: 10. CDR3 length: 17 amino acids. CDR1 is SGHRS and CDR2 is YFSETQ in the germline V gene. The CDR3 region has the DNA TGCGCCAGCAGCTTCGGGACAGGGGAGAGGTTTTACACTGAAGCTTTCTTT. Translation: CASSFGTGERFYTEAFF.

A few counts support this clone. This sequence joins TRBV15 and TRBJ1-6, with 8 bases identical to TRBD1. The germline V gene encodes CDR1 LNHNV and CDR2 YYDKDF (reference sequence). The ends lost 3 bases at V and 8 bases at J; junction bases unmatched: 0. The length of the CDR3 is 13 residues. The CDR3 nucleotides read TGTGCCACCAGCAGGACAGGGGATTCACCCCTCCACTTT. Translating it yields CATSRTGDSPLHF. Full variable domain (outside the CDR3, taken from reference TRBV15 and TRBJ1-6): DAMVIQNPRYQVTQFGKPVTLSCSQTLNHNVMYWYQQKSSQAPKLLFHYYDKDFNNEADTPDNFQSRRPNTSFCFLDIRSPGLGDTAMYLCATSRTGDSPLHFGNGTRLTVT.

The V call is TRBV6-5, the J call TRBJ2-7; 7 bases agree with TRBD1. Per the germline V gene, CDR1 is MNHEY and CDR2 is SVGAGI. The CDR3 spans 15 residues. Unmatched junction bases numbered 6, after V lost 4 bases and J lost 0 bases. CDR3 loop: CASSSTGHPSYEQYF. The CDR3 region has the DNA TGTGCCAGCAGTTCGACAGGGCACCCCTCCTACGAGCAGTACTTC.

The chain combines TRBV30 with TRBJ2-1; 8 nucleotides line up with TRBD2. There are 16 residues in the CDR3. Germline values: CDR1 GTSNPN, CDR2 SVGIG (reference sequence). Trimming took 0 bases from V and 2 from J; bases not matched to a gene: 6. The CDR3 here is CAWSVHRGLAYNEQFF. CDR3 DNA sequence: TGTGCCTGGAGTGTACATAGGGGACTAGCCTACAATGAGCAGTTCTTC.

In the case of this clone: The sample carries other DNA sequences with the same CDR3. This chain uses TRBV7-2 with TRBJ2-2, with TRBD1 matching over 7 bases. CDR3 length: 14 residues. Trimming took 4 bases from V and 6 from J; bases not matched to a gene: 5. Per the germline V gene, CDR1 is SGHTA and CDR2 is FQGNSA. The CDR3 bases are TGTGCCAGCAGCTACCGACAGGGCCCCGGGGAGCTGTTTTTT. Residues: CASSYRQGPGELFF. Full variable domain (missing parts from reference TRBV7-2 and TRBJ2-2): GAGVSQSPSNKVTEKGKDVELRCDPISGHTALYWYRQSLGQGLEFLIYFQGNSAPDKSGLPSDRFSAERTGGSVSTLTIQRTQQEDSAVYLCASSYRQGPGELFFGEGSRLTVL.

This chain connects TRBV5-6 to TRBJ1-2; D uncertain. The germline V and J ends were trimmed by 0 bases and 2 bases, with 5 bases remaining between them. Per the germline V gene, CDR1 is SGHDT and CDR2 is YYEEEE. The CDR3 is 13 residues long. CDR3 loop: CASSLGGNYGYTF. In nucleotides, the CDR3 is TGTGCCAGCAGCTTGGGAGGGAACTATGGCTACACCTTC.

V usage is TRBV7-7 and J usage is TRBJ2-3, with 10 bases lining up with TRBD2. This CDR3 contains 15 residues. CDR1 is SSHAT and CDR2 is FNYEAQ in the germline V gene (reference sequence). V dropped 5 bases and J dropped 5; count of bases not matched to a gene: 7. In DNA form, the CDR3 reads TGTGCCAGCAGCGCTAGCGGGGGTTTAGGAGATACGCAGTATTTT. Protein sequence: CASSASGGLGDTQYF. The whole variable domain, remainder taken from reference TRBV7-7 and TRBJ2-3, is GAGVSQSPRYKVTKRGQDVTLRCDPISSHATLYWYQQALGQGPEFLTYFNYEAQPDKSGLPSDRFSAERPEGSISTLTIQRTEQRDSAMYRCASSASGGLGDTQYFGPGTRLTVL.

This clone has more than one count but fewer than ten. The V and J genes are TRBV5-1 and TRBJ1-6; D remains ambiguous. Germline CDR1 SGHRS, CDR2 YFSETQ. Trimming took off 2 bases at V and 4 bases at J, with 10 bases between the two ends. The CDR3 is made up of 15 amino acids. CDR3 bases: TGCGCCAGCAGCTTTGGAACAGTTTATAATTCACCCCTCCACTTT. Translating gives CASSFGTVYNSPLHF.

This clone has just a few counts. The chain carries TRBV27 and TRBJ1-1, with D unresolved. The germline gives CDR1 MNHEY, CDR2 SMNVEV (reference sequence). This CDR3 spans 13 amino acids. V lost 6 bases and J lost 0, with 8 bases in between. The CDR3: CASRWDLNTEAFF. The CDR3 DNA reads TGTGCCAGCAGATGGGATTTGAACACTGAAGCTTTCTTT.

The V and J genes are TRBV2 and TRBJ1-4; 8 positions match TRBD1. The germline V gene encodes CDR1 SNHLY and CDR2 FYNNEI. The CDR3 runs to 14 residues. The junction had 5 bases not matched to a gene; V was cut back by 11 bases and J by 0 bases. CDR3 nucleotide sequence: TGTGCCGGACAGGGTATTGCAACTAATGAAAAACTGTTTTTT. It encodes CAGQGIATNEKLFF.

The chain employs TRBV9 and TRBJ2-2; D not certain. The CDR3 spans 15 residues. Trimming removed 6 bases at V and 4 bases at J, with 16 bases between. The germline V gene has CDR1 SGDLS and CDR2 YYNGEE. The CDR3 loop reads CASMPGPPSTGELFF. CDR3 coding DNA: TGTGCCAGCATGCCCGGGCCGCCGTCCACCGGGGAGCTGTTTTTT.